These 24 T cell receptor beta chains came from one sample sequenced in a study of OX40 agonist ivuxolimab in advanced cancers. Measured with immunoSEQ multiplex PCR; TCRdb has only the in-frame clones, and not every one. The sample has about 18,000 clones; approximately 85% are singletons. The starting material was CD4+ or CD8+ T cells sorted from blood, obtained in a trial of the OX40 agonist ivuxolimab. The receptor set was obtained from an adult with an advanced solid tumor such as melanoma, head and neck, liver or kidney cancer.

The chain combines TRBV18 with TRBJ1-2, with a weak D call TRBD1 (6 bases). Germline CDR1 and CDR2: KGHSH and LQKENI. V lost 0 bases to trimming and J lost 0 bases, with 11 bases between them. This CDR3 is built from 16 residues. Here the CDR3 reads CASSPPTDRANYGYTF. The CDR3 coding sequence is TGTGCCAGCTCACCACCTACGGACAGAGCTAACTATGGCTACACCTTC.

The chain uses TRBV7-2 and TRBJ2-1, with 12 bases lining up with TRBD2. Looked up from germline, CDR1 is SGHTA and CDR2 is FQGNSA. The CDR3 is 18 residues long. Trimming took 4 bases from V and 1 from J; bases not matched to a gene: 8. The CDR3 loop is CASSSGLAGGGSYNEQFF. CDR3 coding DNA: TGTGCCAGCAGCTCGGGACTAGCGGGCGGGGGGTCCTACAATGAGCAGTTCTTC.

This clone was picked up a small number of times. This chain uses TRBV6-5 with TRBJ2-7; the D gene could be TRBD1 or TRBD2 (5 bases each). The CDR3 spans 13 residues. The V and J ends lost 5 bases and 4 bases respectively, with 12 bases between them. Looked up from germline, CDR1 is MNHEY and CDR2 is SVGAGI. The CDR3 spells CASSEQEEYEQYF. CDR3 sequence (DNA): TGTGCCAGCAGTGAACAGGAGGAATACGAGCAGTACTTC.

The chain couples TRBV9 to TRBJ1-5; no definite D call. Germline lookup yields CDR1 SGDLS and CDR2 YYNGEE. The CDR3 consists of 15 residues. The V gene lost 0 bases and the J gene lost 1 base, with 8 bases spanning the gap. CDR3 residues: CASSVAGGSNQPQHF. Written as DNA, the CDR3 is TGTGCCAGCAGCGTAGCGGGAGGGAGCAATCAGCCCCAGCATTTT.

The chain recombines TRBV5-1 with TRBJ2-4; D may be TRBD1 (6 bases). V lost 4 bases to trimming and J lost 2 bases, with 13 bases between them. The CDR3 runs to 15 residues. Germline CDR1 and CDR2: SGHRS and YFSETQ. The CDR3 sequence is CASSKQGGTKNIQYF. DNA for the CDR3: TGCGCCAGCAGCAAACAGGGTGGGACCAAAAACATTCAGTACTTC.

The V call is TRBV27, the J call TRBJ2-2; 10 positions match TRBD2. The V gene end was trimmed by 0 bases and the J gene end by 0 bases; junction bases not matched to a gene: 4. There are 18 residues in the CDR3. Germline lookup yields CDR1 MNHEY and CDR2 SMNVEV (reference sequence). The CDR3 sequence: CASSLSLAGEANTGELFF. As DNA, the CDR3 is TGTGCCAGCAGTTTATCCCTAGCGGGAGAGGCGAACACCGGGGAGCTGTTTTTT.

The chain employs TRBV4-1 and TRBJ2-7; tentatively, D is TRBD1 (5 bases). Trimming took 1 base from V and 3 from J, leaving 10 bases between them. The CDR3 has 14 amino acids. Germline lookup yields CDR1 MGHRA and CDR2 YSYEKL. The CDR3 DNA follows: TGCGCCAGCAGCCAAGGAGACAGTCACTACGAGCAGTACTTC. Translating gives CASSQGDSHYEQYF.

This chain joins TRBV6-5 and TRBJ2-3; D is unresolved. Trimming pared 4 bases from V and 3 bases from J, leaving 11 bases between. This CDR3 contains 14 residues. The V gene's germline CDR1 is MNHEY and CDR2 SVGAGI. CDR3 sequence reads: CASSFTTATDTQYF. The CDR3 DNA reads TGTGCCAGCAGTTTTACTACAGCGACAGATACGCAGTATTTT.

This chain uses TRBV5-4 with TRBJ2-2; possible D gene TRBD1, 6 bases. V shed 5 bases and J shed 2 bases, with 16 bases lying between them. Germline values: CDR1 SGHNT, CDR2 YYREEE (reference sequence). The CDR3 length is 16 residues. The CDR3 loop reads CASSPTGGPNTGELFF. For the CDR3, the DNA is TGTGCCAGCAGTCCAACTGGGGGCCCCAACACCGGGGAGCTGTTTTTT.

This chain uses TRBV28 with TRBJ1-5, with a possible D match to TRBD1 (6 bases). This CDR3 region has 16 residues. Germline V gene lookup returns CDR1 MDHEN and CDR2 SYDVKM. The ends were cut back, 10 bases at V and 2 bases at J, with 21 bases in the middle. Written as DNA, the CDR3 is TGTGCCACCGCCAACGAGATGGCAGGGGGCAATCAGCCCCAGCATTTT. This translates into CATANEMAGGNQPQHF.

The V and J genes are TRBV10-3 and TRBJ2-1, with D uncertain. V was cut by 0 bases and J by 8 bases, with 8 bases left in between. The germline V gene encodes CDR1 ENHRY and CDR2 SYGVKD. The CDR3 is 13 residues long. CDR3 amino acids: CAISESVGYEQFF. In DNA, the CDR3 is TGTGCCATCAGTGAGTCGGTGGGATATGAGCAGTTCTTC.

The chain recombines TRBV5-6 with TRBJ2-1; D is possibly TRBD2 (6 bases). CDR3 length: 14 residues. V lost 5 bases and J lost 8, with 17 bases in between. Germline V CDR1 and CDR2: SGHDT, YYEEEE. CDR3 sequence reads: CASSTRLVRYEQFF. In DNA form, the CDR3 reads TGTGCCAGCAGTACCCGACTAGTAAGGTATGAGCAGTTCTTC. Using reference TRBV5-6 and TRBJ2-1 for the parts outside the CDR3, the full variable domain is DAGVTQSPTHLIKTRGQQVTLRCSPKSGHDTVSWYQQALGQGPQFIFQYYEEEERQRGNFPDRFSGHQFPNYSSELNVNALLLGDSALYLCASSTRLVRYEQFFGPGTRLTVL.

By its share, this clone is medium-sized. The rearrangement uses TRBV19 and TRBJ1-2; the D gene is possibly TRBD1 (6 bases). Germline assignment: CDR1 LNHDA and CDR2 SQIVND (reference sequence). Trimming removed 1 base from V and 3 bases from J, with 9 bases in between. The CDR3 sequence is 14 residues long. CDR3 DNA: TGTGCCAGTAGTATAGTCGGACAGTACTATGGCTACACCTTC. It yields the protein CASSIVGQYYGYTF.

A word on this clone: Other DNA sequences of this sample code for an identical CDR3. The rearrangement joins TRBV27 to TRBJ2-7, with TRBD1 matching 8 bases. The germline V gene has CDR1 MNHEY and CDR2 SMNVEV (reference sequence). CDR3 length: 14 amino acids. V lost 4 bases to trimming and J lost 0 bases; unmatched junction nucleotides: 2. The CDR3 DNA reads TGTGCCAGCAGTTACAGGGGGTCCTCCTACGAGCAGTACTTC. The encoded protein is CASSYRGSSYEQYF.

The chain carries TRBV7-9 and TRBJ2-7; weak D call: TRBD1 (6 bases). The V end was cut by 8 bases, the J end by 2 bases, with 13 bases between. This CDR3 has 13 residues. Germline values: CDR1 SEHNR, CDR2 FQNEAQ (reference sequence). CDR3 loop: CASAQGSAYEQYF. The CDR3 DNA reads as TGTGCCAGCGCACAGGGTTCCGCCTACGAGCAGTACTTC.

V usage is TRBV7-9 and J usage is TRBJ1-4, with D perhaps TRBD1 (6 bases). The V end lost 3 bases, the J end lost 6 bases, and 8 bases lay between the germline ends. The CDR3 extends over 13 amino acids. From germline, CDR1 is SEHNR and CDR2 FQNEAQ (reference sequence). CDR3 in amino acids: CASSFRTDEKLFF. CDR3 DNA: TGTGCCAGCAGCTTTCGGACAGATGAAAAACTGTTTTTT.

V usage is TRBV11-2 and J usage is TRBJ1-6; tentatively, D is TRBD1 (6 bases). Per germline, CDR1 SGHAT and CDR2 FQNNGV. The CDR3 is made up of 16 amino acids. Between the trimmed V and J ends, which lost 2 bases and 4 bases, there was a span of 12 bases. The CDR3 protein is CASSLITGRYNSPLHF. The CDR3 nucleotides read TGTGCCAGCAGCTTAATAACAGGGCGATATAATTCACCCCTCCACTTT.

The CDR3 sequence: CASSLVGSVDDYGYTF. The CDR3 DNA reads TGTGCCAGCAGCTTAGTGGGCAGCGTGGATGACTATGGCTACACCTTC. The chain recombines TRBV7-9 with TRBJ1-2, with D unclear. CDR1 and CDR2 from the germline V gene are SEHNR and FQNEAQ (reference sequence). Trimming took 1 base from V and 3 from J, leaving 15 bases between them. The CDR3 covers 16 residues.

This rearrangement joins TRBV9 to TRBJ2-7; D is unresolved. The CDR3 covers 14 residues. The germline V and J ends were trimmed by 3 bases and 4 bases, with 14 bases remaining between them. Germline V gene data show CDR1 as SGDLS and CDR2 as YYNGEE. The CDR3 nucleotides are TGTGCCAGCAGCGAAGGGCCCCCGAAATACGAGCAGTACTTC. It specifies CASSEGPPKYEQYF.

The chain combines TRBV4-2 with TRBJ2-1; a weak D match, TRBD2 (6 bases). Trimming cost V 1 base and J 9 bases, with 13 bases left between them. CDR1 LGHNA and CDR2 YNFKEQ come from the germline V gene. The CDR3 runs 14 residues. Here the CDR3 reads CASSQASLAVEQFF. DNA for the CDR3: TGTGCCAGCAGCCAAGCATCGTTAGCGGTTGAGCAGTTCTTC.

The chain has TRBV7-8 and TRBJ2-7, with unresolved D. The CDR3 sequence is 14 residues long. Per the germline V gene, CDR1 is SGHVS and CDR2 is FQNEAQ. The ends were cut back, 0 bases at V and 6 bases at J, with 12 bases in the middle. This CDR3 is CASSLAARWSEQYF. The CDR3 DNA sequence: TGTGCCAGCAGCTTAGCGGCCAGATGGTCCGAGCAGTACTTC. The variable domain in full, completed from reference TRBV7-8 and TRBJ2-7, reads GAGVSQSPRYKVAKRGQDVALRCDPISGHVSLFWYQQALGQGPEFLTYFQNEAQLDKSGLPSDRFFAERPEGSVSTLKIQRTQQEDSAVYLCASSLAARWSEQYFGPGTRLTVT.

The V call is TRBV7-9, the J call TRBJ1-2; TRBD1 is a possible D gene (5 bases). The CDR3 loop spans 14 amino acids. The V end lost 5 bases, the J end lost 1 base, and 11 bases lay between the germline ends. In germline, CDR1 is SEHNR, CDR2 FQNEAQ (reference sequence). This chain's CDR3 is CASSERDFNYGYTF. DNA of the CDR3: TGTGCCAGCAGCGAACGGGACTTTAACTATGGCTACACCTTC.

The V and J genes are TRBV2 and TRBJ1-1; maybe TRBD1 (6 bases). V was pared by 8 bases and J by 0 bases, with 13 bases between. The CDR3 length is 14 residues. Germline lookup yields CDR1 SNHLY and CDR2 FYNNEI. The CDR3 DNA is TGTGCCAGCTCTACAGGGACAATGAACACTGAAGCTTTCTTT. The encoded protein is CASSTGTMNTEAFF.

The rearrangement links TRBV7-6 to TRBJ2-1; D remains ambiguous. There are 15 residues in the CDR3. The germline V gene encodes CDR1 SGHVS and CDR2 FNYEAQ. Trimming pared 5 bases from V and 0 bases from J, leaving 11 bases between. The CDR3 here is CASSPSMASYNEQFF. CDR3 bases: TGTGCCAGCAGCCCCTCGATGGCCTCCTACAATGAGCAGTTCTTC. The full variable domain, in which reference TRBV7-6 and TRBJ2-1 provide the parts outside the CDR3, is GAGVSQSPRYKVTKRGQDVALRCDPISGHVSLYWYRQALGQGPEFLTYFNYEAQQDKSGLPNDRFSAERPEGSISTLTIQRTEQRDSAMYRCASSPSMASYNEQFFGPGTRLTVL.